The clone carrying this TCR beta chain was detected only a few times. This sample stems from a study of blood T cell repertoires in COVID-19. On the study more broadly: COVID-19 samples from acute and convalescent phases originated in the United States, Italy and Spain. PBMCs, B-cell-depleted T cells, or T cells provided the cDNA or gDNA that made up the material.

CDR3 size: 17 residues. V lost 2 bases and J lost 0, with 14 bases in between. CDR1 and CDR2 from the germline V gene are SGHTA and FQGTGA. In the source study's methods: Amplifying reference gene primers gave estimates of nucleated cell counts. Data came from immunoSEQ multiplex PCR; TCRdb stores just in-frame clones and leaves some out. The V and J calls and clone size were taken over from that table, and D and trimming were inferred from the DNA. The table records fewer than 250,000 clones, around 83% of them present only once. The chain couples TRBV7-3 to TRBJ2-1; weak D call: TRBD1 (6 bases). The sample taken for sequencing was peripheral blood. The TCR sequence derives from a woman between 50 and 59 years old with acute or convalescent COVID-19. In DNA, the CDR3 is TGTGCCAGCAGCTTAGGGCAGGGGCAGAGCTCCTACAATGAGCAGTTCTTC. It specifies CASSLGQGQSSYNEQFF.